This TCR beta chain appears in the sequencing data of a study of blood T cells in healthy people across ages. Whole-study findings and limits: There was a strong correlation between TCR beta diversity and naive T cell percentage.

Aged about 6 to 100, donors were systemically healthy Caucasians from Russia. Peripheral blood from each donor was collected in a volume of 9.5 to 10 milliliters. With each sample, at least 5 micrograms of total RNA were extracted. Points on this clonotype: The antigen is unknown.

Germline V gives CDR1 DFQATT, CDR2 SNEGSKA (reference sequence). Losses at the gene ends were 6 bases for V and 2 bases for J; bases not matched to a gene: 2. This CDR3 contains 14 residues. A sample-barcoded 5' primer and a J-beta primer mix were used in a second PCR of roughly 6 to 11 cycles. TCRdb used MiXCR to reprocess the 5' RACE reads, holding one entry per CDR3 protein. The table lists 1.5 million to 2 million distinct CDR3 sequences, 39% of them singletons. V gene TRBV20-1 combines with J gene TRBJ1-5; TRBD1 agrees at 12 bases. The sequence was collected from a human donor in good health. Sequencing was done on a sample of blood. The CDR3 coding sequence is TGCAGTGCAAGGGACAGGGGGCGCAATCAGCCCCAGCATTTT. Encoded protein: CSARDRGRNQPQHF.